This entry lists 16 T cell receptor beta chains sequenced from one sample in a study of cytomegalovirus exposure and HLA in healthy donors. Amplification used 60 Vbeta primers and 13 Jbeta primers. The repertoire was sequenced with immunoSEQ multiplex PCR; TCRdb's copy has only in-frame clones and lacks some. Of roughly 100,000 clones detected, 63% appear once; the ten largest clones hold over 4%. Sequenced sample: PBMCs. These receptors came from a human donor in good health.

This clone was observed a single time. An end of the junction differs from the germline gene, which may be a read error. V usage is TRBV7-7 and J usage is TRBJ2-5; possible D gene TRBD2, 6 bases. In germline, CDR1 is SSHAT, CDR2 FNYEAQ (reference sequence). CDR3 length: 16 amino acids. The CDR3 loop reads CASSLGIADLGETQYF. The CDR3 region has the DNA TGTGCTAGCAGCTTAGGGATAGCGGACCTGGGGGAGACCCAGTACTTC.

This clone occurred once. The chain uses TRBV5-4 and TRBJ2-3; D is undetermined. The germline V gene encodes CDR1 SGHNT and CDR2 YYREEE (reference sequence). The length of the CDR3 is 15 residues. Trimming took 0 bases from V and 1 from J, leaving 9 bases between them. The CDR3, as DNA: TGTGCCAGCAGCTTGGTGGGCGTCGGCACAGATACGCAGTATTTT. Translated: CASSLVGVGTDTQYF.

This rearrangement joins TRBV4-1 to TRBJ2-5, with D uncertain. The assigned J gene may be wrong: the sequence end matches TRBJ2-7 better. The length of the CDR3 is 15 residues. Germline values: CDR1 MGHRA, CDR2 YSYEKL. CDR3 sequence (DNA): TGCGCCAGCAGCCAAGCTTCCGGCCCGGACTACGAGCAGTACTTC. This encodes CASSQASGPDYEQYF.

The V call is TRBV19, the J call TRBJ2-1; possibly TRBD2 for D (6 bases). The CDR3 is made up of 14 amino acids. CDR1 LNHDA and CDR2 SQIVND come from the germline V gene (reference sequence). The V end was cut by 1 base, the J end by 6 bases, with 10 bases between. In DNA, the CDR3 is TGTGCCAGTAGTATAGGTGGAGCGGGCAATGAGCAGTTCTTC. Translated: CASSIGGAGNEQFF.

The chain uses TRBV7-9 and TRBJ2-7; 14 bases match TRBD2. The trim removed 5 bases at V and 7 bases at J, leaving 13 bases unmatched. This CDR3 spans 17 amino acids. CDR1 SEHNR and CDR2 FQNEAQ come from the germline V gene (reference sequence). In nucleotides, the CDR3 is TGTGCCAGCAGCAAGCCACCGGGACTAGCGGGAGTAGGTGAGCAGTACTTC. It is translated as CASSKPPGLAGVGEQYF.

DNA of the CDR3: TGTGCCAGCAGCTTAGGTGCTCAGGCCCTAAACACCGGGGAGCTGTTTTTT. Translated, it gives CASSLGAQALNTGELFF. This chain joins TRBV11-3 and TRBJ2-2; the D is unclear. Germline V gene sequence: CDR1 SGHNT, CDR2 YENEEA. V lost 1 base, J lost 2 bases, and 14 bases lay in between. This CDR3 contains 17 residues.

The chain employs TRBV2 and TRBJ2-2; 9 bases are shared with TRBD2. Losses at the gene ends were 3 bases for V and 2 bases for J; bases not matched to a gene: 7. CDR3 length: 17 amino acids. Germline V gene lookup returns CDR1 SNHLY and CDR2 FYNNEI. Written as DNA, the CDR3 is TGTGCCAGCAGTGAGATTAGCGGGAGAAGAAACACCGGGGAGCTGTTTTTT. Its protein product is CASSEISGRRNTGELFF. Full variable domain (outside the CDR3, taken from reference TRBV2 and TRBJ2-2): EPEVTQTPSHQVTQMGQEVILRCVPISNHLYFYWYRQILGQKVEFLVSFYNNEISEKSEIFDDQFSVERPDGSNFTLKIRSTKLEDSAMYFCASSEISGRRNTGELFFGEGSRLTVL.

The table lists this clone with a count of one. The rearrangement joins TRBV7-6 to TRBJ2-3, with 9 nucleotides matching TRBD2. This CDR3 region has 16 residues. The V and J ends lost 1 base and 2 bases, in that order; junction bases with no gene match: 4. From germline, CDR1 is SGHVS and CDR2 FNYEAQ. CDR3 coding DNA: TGTGCCAGCAGCTTAGTCGCTAGCGGGACCACAGATACGCAGTATTTT. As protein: CASSLVASGTTDTQYF.

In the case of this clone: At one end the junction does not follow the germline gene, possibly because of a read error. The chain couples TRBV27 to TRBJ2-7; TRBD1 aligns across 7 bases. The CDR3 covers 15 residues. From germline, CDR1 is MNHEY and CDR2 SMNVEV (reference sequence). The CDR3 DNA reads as TGTGCCAGCAGCCAAGGGGGCTTCAGCTCCTACGAGCAGTGCTTC. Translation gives CASSQGGFSSYEQCF.

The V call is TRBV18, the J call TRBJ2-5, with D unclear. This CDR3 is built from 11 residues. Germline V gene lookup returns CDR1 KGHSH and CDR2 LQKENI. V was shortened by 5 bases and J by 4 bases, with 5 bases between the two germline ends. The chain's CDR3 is CASSNLETQYF. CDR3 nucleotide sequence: TGTGCCAGCTCAAATCTAGAGACCCAGTACTTC.

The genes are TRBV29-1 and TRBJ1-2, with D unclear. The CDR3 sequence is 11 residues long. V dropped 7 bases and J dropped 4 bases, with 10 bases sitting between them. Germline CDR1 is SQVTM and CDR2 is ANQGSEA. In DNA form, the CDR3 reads TGCAGCGCTGTTACAGTCTATGGCTACACCTTC. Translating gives CSAVTVYGYTF.

The CDR3 spells CSVEATAPTSRHEQYF. DNA for the CDR3: TGCAGCGTTGAAGCCACTGCACCGACTAGCCGGCACGAGCAGTACTTC. The chain employs TRBV29-1 and TRBJ2-7; 7 nucleotides align to TRBD2. This CDR3 has 16 residues. Germline trimming cut 1 base from V and 5 bases from J; bases unmatched to any gene: 14. From germline, CDR1 is SQVTM and CDR2 ANQGSEA.

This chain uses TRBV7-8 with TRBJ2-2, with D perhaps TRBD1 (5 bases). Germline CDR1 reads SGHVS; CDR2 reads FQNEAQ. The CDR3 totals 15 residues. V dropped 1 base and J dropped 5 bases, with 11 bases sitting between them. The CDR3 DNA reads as TGTGCCAGCAGCTTAGATACAGGCTCTACCGGGGAGCTGTTTTTT. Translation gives CASSLDTGSTGELFF.

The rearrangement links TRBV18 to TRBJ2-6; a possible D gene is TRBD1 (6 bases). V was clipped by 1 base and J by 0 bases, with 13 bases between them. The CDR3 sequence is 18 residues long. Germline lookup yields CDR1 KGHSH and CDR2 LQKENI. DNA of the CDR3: TGTGCCAGCTCACCACGTTGGGGGCAAAGCTCTGGGGCCAACGTCCTGACTTTC. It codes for CASSPRWGQSSGANVLTF.

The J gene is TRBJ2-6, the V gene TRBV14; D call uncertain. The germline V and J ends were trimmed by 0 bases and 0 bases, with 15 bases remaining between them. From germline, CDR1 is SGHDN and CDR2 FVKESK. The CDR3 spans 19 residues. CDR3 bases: TGTGCCAGCAGCCAAGAGAGGCGGAACCGCCGCTCTGGGGCCAACGTCCTGACTTTC. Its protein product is CASSQERRNRRSGANVLTF.

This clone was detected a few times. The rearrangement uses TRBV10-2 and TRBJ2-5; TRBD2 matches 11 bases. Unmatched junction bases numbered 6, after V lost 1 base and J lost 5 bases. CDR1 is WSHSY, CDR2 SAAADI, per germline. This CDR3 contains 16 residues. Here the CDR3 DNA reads TGCGCCAGCAGTGAGTTAGCGGGAGGGCCATGGGAGACCCAGTACTTC. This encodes CASSELAGGPWETQYF.